The present T cell receptor (beta chain) was sequenced within a study of vaccination effects on CD4 cells after COVID-19. Study at large: The culture medium for some 2 million PBMC per well included roughly 10 IU/ml IL-2 and about 9.9 ug/ml peptides. General study findings and limits: In healthy vaccinees, only 1 of 255 vaccine-induced clones cross-reacted with common cold coronaviruses.

When around 9 days of culture had elapsed, CD4+ T cells were isolated. All participants had two doses of either the BNT162b2 or mRNA-1273 vaccine. Cultures got half-medium changes with IL-2 on days 3 and 7. Here immunoSEQ multiplex PCR was the method, and the copy in TCRdb shows in-frame clones only, minus some. The sample has 37,000 or so clones, about 70% seen once. Concerning this clone itself: Its antigen remains unidentified.

J was trimmed by 4 bases and V by 2 bases; bases with no gene match: 8. CDR1 and CDR2 from the germline V gene are SGHDT and YYEEEE. This CDR3 contains 16 residues. The sequenced sample was CD4+ T cells from PBMCs cultured without peptide, obtained after COVID-19 vaccination. This receptor was taken from a human donor who received a COVID-19 vaccine. The chain employs TRBV5-6 and TRBJ2-1; 8 bases align to TRBD2. Written as DNA, the CDR3 is TGTGCCAGCAGCTTAAGGACTAGCTCGATATACAATGAGCAGTTCTTC. It codes for CASSLRTSSIYNEQFF. Based on the CDR3 plus reference TRBV5-6 and TRBJ2-1, the full variable domain is DAGVTQSPTHLIKTRGQQVTLRCSPKSGHDTVSWYQQALGQGPQFIFQYYEEEERQRGNFPDRFSGHQFPNYSSELNVNALLLGDSALYLCASSLRTSSIYNEQFFGPGTRLTVL.